One and the same sample provided the 3 T cell receptor beta chains below, sequenced in a study of T cell clonality in common variable immunodeficiency. Method: immunoSEQ multiplex PCR; TCRdb's copy keeps in-frame clones and lacks some. The data show tens of thousands of clones, none appearing only once, with 2% to 2.5% held by the ten largest. Sequenced: peripheral blood mononuclear cells. The receptors stem from a person aged 18 to 75 in good health.

This clone was seen repeatedly, ten times or more. The CDR3 end is not reached by the read, which stops 3 residues before it; the germline J gene fills it in. The sample contains more than one DNA sequence encoding this CDR3. This chain joins TRBV20-1 and TRBJ2-1, with 11 bases matching TRBD2. Germline loops: CDR1 DFQATT, CDR2 SNEGSKA (reference sequence). This CDR3 has 17 residues. Losses at the gene ends were 4 bases for V and 0 bases for J; bases not matched to a gene: 8. CDR3 bases read: TGCAGTGCTAAAGCTAGCGGGGGGATGAGCTCCTACAATGAG. The encoded protein is CSAKASGGMSSYNE. The whole CDR3 sequence reads CSAKASGGMSSYNEQFF.

This clone was counted ten times or more. With the read ending 3 residues before the CDR3 end, the germline J gene is used to fill in that end. V is TRBV5-1 and J is TRBJ2-2; D may be TRBD1 (8 bases). Germline V gene sequence: CDR1 SGHRS, CDR2 YFSETQ. This CDR3 comprises 17 residues. The ends were cut back, 3 bases at V and 0 bases at J, with 15 bases in the middle. CDR3 DNA (partial): TGCGCCAGCAGCTCTCCTACAGGGGGGGCGAACACCGGGGAG. Protein sequence: CASSSPTGGANTGE. The entire CDR3 protein is CASSSPTGGANTGELFF.

Only a few counts were recorded for this clone. The CDR3 is cut off 3 residues early in the read; its end comes from the germline J gene. The chain links TRBV19 to TRBJ1-5; 7 bases agree with TRBD1. Germline V gene sequence: CDR1 LNHDA, CDR2 SQIVND (reference sequence). This CDR3 is built from 16 residues. The V segment lost 3 bases and the J segment 4 bases; nucleotides outside the gene matches: 9. CDR3 sequence reads: CASSMWGYRGNQPQHF. The CDR3 bases that were read are TGTGCCAGTAGTATGTGGGGCTACAGGGGAAATCAGCCC.